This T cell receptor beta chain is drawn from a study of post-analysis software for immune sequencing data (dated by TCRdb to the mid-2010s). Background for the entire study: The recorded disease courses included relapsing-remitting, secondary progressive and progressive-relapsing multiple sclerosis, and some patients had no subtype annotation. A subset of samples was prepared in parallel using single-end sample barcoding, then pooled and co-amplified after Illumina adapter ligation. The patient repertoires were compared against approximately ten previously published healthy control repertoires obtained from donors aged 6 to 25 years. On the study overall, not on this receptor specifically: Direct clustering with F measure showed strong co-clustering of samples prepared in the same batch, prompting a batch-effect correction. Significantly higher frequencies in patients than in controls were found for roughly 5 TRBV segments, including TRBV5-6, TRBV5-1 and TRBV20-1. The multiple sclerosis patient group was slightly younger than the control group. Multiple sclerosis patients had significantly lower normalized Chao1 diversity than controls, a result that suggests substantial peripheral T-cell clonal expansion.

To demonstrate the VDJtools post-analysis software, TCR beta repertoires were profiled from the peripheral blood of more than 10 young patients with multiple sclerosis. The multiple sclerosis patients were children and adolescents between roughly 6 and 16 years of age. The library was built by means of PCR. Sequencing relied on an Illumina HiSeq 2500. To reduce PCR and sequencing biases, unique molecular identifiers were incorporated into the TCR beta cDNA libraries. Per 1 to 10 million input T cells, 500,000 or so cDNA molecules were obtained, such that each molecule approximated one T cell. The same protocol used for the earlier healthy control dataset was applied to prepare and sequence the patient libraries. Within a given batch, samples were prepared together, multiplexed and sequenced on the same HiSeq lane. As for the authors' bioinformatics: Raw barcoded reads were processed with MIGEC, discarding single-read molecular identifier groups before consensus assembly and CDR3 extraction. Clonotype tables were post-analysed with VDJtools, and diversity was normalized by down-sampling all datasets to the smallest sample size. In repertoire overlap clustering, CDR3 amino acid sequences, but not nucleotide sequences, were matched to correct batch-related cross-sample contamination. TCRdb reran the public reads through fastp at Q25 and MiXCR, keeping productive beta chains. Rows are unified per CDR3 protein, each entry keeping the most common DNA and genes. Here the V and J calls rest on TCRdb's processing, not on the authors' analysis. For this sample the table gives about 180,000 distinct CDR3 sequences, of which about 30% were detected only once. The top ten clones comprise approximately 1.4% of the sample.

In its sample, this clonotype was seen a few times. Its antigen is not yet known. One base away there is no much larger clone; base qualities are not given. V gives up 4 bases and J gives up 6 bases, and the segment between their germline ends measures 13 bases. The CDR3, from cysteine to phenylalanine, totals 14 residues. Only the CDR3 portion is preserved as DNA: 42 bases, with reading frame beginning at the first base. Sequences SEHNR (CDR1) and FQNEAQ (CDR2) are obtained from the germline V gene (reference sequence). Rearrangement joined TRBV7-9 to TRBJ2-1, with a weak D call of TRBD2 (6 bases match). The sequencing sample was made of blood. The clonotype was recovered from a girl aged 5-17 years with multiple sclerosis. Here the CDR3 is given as CASSSEGLVNEQFF. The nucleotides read TGTGCCAGCAGCTCGGAGGGACTCGTCAATGAGCAGTTCTTC.